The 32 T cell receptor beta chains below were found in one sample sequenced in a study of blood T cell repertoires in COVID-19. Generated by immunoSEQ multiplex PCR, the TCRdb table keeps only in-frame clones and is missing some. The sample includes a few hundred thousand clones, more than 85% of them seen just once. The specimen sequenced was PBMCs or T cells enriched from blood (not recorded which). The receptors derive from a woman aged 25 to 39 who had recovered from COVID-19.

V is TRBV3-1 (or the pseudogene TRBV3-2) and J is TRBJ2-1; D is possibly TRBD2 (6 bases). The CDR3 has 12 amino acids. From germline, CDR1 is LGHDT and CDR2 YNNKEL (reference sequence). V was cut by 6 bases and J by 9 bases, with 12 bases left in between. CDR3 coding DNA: TGTGCCAGCAGGGGCGGCGGGACTGAGCAGTTCTTC. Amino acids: CASRGGGTEQFF.

The CDR3 loop reads CATSRGGQQGPSSYNEQFF. The CDR3 nucleotides are TGTGCCACCAGCAGGGGGGGCCAACAGGGGCCAAGCTCCTACAATGAGCAGTTCTTC. The chain couples TRBV15 to TRBJ2-1; possibly TRBD1 for D (7 bases). This CDR3 spans 19 amino acids. The germline gives CDR1 LNHNV, CDR2 YYDKDF (reference sequence). V shed 3 bases and J shed 0 bases, with 21 bases lying between them.

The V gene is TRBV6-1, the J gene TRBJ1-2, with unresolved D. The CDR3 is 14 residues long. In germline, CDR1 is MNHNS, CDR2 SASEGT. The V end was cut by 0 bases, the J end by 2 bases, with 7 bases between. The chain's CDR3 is CASSEAAANYGYTF. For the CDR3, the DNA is TGTGCCAGCAGTGAAGCGGCGGCAAACTATGGCTACACCTTC.

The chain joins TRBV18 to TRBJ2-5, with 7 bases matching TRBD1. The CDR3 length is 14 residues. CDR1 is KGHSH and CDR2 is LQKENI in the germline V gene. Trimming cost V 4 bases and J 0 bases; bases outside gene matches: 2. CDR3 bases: TGTGCCAGCTCACTACAGGGGTACCAAGAGACCCAGTACTTC. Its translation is CASSLQGYQETQYF. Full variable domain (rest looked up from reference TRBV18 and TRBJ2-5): NAGVMQNPRHLVRRRGQEARLRCSPMKGHSHVYWYRQLPEEGLKFMVYLQKENIIDESGMPKERFSAEFPKEGPSILRIQQVVRGDSAAYFCASSLQGYQETQYFGPGTRLLVL.

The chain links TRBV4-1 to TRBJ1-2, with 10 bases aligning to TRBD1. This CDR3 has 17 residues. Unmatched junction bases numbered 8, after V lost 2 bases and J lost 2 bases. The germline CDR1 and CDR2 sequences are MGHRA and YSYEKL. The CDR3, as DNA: TGCGCCAGCAGCCAACTAACCCGGGACAGGGGAAACTATGGCTACACCTTC. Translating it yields CASSQLTRDRGNYGYTF.

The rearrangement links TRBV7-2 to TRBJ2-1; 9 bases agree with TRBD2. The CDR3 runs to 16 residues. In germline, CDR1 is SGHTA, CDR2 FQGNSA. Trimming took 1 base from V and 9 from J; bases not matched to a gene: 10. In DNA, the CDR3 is TGTGCCAGCAGCTTAGGGCTAGCGGGGTTCACTCCTGAGCAGTTCTTC. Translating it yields CASSLGLAGFTPEQFF.

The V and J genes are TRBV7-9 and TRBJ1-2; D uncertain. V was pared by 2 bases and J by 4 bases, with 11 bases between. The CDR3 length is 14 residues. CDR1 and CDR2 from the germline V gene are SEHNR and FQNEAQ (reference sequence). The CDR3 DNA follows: TGTGCCAGCAGCTTACCCCTCCCGAGCTATGGCTACACCTTC. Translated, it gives CASSLPLPSYGYTF.

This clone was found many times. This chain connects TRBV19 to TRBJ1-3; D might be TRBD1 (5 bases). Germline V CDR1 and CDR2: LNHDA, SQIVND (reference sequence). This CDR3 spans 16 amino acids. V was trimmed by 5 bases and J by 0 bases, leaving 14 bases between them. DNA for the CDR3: TGTGCCAGTAGTCGCGCGCGGGGGTTCTCTGGAAACACCATATATTTT. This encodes CASSRARGFSGNTIYF.

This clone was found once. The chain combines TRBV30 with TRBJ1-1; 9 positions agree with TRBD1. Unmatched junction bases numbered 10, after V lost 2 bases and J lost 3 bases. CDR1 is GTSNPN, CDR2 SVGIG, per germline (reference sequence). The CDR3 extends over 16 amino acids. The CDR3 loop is CAWSTPGTGLDTEAFF. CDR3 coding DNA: TGTGCCTGGAGTACTCCCGGGACAGGGCTGGACACTGAAGCTTTCTTT.

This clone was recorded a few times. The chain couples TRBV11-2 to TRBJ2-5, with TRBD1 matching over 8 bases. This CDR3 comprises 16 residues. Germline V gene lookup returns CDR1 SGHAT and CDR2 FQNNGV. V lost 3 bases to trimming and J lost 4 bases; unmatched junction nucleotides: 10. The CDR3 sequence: CASSLGRTGLGETQYF. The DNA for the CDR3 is TGTGCCAGCAGCTTGGGCCGGACAGGGTTAGGAGAGACCCAGTACTTC.

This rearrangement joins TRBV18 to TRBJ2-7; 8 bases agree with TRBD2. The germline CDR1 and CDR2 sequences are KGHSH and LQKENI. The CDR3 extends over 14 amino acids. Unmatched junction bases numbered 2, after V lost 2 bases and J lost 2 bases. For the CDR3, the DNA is TGTGCCAGCTCACCAGCTAGCGGGCCCTACGAGCAGTACTTC. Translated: CASSPASGPYEQYF.

The CDR3: CSASETTNTGELFF. The CDR3 nucleotides are TGCAGTGCTAGTGAGACTACGAACACCGGGGAGCTGTTTTTT. V usage is TRBV20-1 and J usage is TRBJ2-2; weak D call: TRBD2 (5 bases). The CDR3 loop spans 14 amino acids. V was pared by 3 bases and J by 0 bases, with 8 bases between. Germline V gives CDR1 DFQATT, CDR2 SNEGSKA (reference sequence).

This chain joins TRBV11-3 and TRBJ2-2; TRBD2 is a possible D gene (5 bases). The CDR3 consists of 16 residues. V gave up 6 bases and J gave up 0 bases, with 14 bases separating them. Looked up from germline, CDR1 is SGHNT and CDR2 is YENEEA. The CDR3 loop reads CASRKTGVSNTGELFF. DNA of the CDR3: TGTGCCAGCAGGAAAACCGGGGTATCGAACACCGGGGAGCTGTTTTTT.

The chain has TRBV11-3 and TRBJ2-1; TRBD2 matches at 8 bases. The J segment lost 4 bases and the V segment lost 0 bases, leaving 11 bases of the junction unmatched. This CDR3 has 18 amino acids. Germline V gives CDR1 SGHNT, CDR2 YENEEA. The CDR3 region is CASSLDSRSGSWYNEQFF. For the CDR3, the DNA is TGTGCCAGCAGCTTAGATTCGCGGAGCGGGAGTTGGTACAATGAGCAGTTCTTC.

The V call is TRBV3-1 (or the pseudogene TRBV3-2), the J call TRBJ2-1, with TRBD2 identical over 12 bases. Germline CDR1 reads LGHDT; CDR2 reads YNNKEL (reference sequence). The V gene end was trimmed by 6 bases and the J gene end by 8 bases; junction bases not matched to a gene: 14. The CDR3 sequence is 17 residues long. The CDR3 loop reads CASRRRASGRATDEQFF. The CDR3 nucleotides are TGTGCCAGCAGGAGGAGAGCTAGCGGGAGGGCCACGGATGAGCAGTTCTTC.

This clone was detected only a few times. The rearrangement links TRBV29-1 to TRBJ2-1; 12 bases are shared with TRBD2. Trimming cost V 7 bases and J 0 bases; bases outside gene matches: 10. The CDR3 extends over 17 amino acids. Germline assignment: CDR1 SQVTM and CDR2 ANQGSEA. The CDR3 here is CSGTGLAGLSSYNEQFF. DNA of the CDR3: TGCAGCGGCACGGGACTAGCGGGCCTTAGCTCCTACAATGAGCAGTTCTTC.

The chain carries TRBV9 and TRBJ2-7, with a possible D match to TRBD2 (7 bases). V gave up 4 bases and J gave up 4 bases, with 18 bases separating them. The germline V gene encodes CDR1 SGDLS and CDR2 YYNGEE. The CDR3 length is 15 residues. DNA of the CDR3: TGTGCCAGCAGCCCCGAGGGGGGGATTGGGTACGAGCAGTACTTC. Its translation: CASSPEGGIGYEQYF. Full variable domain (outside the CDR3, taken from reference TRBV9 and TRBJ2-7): DSGVTQTPKHLITATGQRVTLRCSPRSGDLSVYWYQQSLDQGLQFLIQYYNGEERAKGNILERFSAQQFPDLHSELNLSSLELGDSALYFCASSPEGGIGYEQYFGPGTRLTVT.

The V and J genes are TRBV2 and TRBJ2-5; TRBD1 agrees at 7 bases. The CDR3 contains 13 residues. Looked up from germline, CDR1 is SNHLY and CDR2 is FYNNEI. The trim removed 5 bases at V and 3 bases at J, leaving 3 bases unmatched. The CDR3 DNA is TGTGCCAGCAGTAGGACAGGCAAAGAGACCCAGTACTTC. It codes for CASSRTGKETQYF. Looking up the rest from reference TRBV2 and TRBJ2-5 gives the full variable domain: EPEVTQTPSHQVTQMGQEVILRCVPISNHLYFYWYRQILGQKVEFLVSFYNNEISEKSEIFDDQFSVERPDGSNFTLKIRSTKLEDSAMYFCASSRTGKETQYFGPGTRLLVL.

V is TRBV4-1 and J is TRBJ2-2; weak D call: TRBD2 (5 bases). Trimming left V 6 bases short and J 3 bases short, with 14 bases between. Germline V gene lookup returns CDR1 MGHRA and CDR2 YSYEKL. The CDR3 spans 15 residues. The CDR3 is CASREEPGDTGELFF. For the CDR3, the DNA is TGCGCCAGCAGGGAGGAACCCGGGGACACCGGGGAGCTGTTTTTT.

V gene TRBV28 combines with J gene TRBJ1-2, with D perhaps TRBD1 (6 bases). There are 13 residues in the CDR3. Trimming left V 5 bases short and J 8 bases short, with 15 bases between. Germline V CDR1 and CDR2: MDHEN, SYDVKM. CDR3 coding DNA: TGTGCCAGCAGTCCATCACAGGGTGGAGGCTACACCTTC. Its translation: CASSPSQGGGYTF.

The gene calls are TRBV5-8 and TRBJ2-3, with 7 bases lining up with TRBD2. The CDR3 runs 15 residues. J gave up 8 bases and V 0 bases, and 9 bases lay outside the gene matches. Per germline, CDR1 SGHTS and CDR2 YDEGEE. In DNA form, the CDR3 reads TGTGCCAGCAGCTTGGCTACGATACCGGGGGGTACGCAGTATTTT. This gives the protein CASSLATIPGGTQYF.

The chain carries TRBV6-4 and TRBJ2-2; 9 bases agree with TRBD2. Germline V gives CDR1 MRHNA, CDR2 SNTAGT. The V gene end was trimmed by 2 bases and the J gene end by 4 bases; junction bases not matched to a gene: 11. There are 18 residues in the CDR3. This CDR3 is CASSDPVWAGGFTGELFF. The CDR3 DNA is TGTGCCAGCAGTGACCCGGTTTGGGCGGGGGGGTTCACCGGGGAGCTGTTTTTT.

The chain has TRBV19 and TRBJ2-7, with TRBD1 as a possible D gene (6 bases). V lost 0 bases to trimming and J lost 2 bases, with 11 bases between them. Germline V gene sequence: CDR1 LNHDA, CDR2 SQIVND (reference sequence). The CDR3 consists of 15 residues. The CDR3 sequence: CASSIDRTATYEQYF. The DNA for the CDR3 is TGTGCCAGTAGTATAGACCGGACAGCCACCTACGAGCAGTACTTC.

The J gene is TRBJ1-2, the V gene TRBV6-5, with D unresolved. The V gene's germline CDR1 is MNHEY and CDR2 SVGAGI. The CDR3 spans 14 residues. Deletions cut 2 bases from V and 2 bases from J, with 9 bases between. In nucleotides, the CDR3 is TGTGCCAGCAGTTACGATCCGGGAAACTATGGCTACACCTTC. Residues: CASSYDPGNYGYTF.

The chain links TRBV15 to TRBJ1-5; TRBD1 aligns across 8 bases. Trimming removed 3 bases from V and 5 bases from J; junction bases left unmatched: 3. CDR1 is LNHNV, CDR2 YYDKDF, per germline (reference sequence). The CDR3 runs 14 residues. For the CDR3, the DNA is TGTGCCACCAGCAGTCTCAGGGGGCATCAGCCCCAGCATTTT. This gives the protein CATSSLRGHQPQHF.

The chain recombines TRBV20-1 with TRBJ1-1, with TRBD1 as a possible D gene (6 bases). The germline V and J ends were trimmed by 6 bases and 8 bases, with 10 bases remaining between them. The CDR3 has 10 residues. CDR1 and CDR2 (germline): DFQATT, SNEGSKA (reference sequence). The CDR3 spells CSAVRGEAFF. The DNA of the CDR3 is TGCAGTGCCGTGAGGGGGGAAGCTTTCTTT.

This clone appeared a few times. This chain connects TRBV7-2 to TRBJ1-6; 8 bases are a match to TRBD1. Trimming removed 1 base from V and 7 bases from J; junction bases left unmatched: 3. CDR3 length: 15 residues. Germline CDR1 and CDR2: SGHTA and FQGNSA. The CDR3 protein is CASSLGTGTNSPLHF. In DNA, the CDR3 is TGTGCCAGCAGCTTAGGGACAGGGACGAATTCACCCCTCCACTTT.

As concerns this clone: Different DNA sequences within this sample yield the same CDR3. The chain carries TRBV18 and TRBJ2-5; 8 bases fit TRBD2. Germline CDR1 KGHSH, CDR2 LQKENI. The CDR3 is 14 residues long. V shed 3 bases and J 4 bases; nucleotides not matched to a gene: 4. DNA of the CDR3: TGTGCCAGCTCACCGGGGCTAGCGGGAGAGACCCAGTACTTC. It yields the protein CASSPGLAGETQYF.

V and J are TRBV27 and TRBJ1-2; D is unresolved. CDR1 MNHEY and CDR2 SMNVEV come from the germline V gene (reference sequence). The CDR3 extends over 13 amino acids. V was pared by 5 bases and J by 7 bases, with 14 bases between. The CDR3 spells CASSPREGSGYTF. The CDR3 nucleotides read TGTGCCAGCAGTCCAAGGGAGGGATCTGGCTACACCTTC.

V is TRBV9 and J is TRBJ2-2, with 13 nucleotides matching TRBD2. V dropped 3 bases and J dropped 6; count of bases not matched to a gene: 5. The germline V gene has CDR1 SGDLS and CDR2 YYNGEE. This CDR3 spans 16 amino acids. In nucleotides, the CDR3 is TGTGCCAGCAGCGCCCGGACTAGCGGGAGTCCCGGGGAGCTGTTTTTT. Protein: CASSARTSGSPGELFF.

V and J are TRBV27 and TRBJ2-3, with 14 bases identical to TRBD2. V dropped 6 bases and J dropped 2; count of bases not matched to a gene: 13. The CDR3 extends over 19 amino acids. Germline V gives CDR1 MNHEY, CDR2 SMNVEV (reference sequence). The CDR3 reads CASRKLRTSGGQNTDTQYF. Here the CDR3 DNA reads TGTGCCAGCAGGAAACTTCGGACTAGCGGGGGGCAGAACACAGATACGCAGTATTTT.

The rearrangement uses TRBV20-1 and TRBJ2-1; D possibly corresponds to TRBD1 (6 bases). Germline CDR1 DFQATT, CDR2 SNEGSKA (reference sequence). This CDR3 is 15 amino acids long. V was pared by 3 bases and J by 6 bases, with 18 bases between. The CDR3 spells CSASGTWDMANEQFF. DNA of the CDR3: TGCAGTGCTAGTGGCACCTGGGACATGGCCAATGAGCAGTTCTTC.